This T cell receptor (beta chain) appears in the sequencing data of a study of T-cell reconstitution after alpha-beta-depleted transplantation in children. Study observations and caveats: Newly generated T cells supplied most T-cell counts and diversity one year post-transplant.

Germline values: CDR1 SEHNR, CDR2 FQNEAQ (reference sequence). V lost 4 bases, J lost 2 bases, and 11 bases lay in between. This CDR3 contains 14 residues. Preparation of the TCRbeta library used unique molecular identifiers. From the PCR reads, TCRdb called clonotypes with MiXCR, one entry per CDR3 protein. The data show some 110,000 distinct CDR3 sequences, with about a tenth seen just once and under 40% held by the top ten. Regarding this clonotype: The antigen is undetermined.

This sequence joins TRBV7-9 and TRBJ2-5; D uncertain. The source was PBMCs, collected before TCRalphabeta/CD19-depleted stem cell transplant. This sequence was found in a boy between 2 and 10 years old with acute lymphoblastic leukemia, due to receive a stem cell transplant. CDR3 nucleotide sequence: TGTGCCAGCAGCTGGGATAGGGATCAAGAGACCCAGTACTTC. This encodes CASSWDRDQETQYF.